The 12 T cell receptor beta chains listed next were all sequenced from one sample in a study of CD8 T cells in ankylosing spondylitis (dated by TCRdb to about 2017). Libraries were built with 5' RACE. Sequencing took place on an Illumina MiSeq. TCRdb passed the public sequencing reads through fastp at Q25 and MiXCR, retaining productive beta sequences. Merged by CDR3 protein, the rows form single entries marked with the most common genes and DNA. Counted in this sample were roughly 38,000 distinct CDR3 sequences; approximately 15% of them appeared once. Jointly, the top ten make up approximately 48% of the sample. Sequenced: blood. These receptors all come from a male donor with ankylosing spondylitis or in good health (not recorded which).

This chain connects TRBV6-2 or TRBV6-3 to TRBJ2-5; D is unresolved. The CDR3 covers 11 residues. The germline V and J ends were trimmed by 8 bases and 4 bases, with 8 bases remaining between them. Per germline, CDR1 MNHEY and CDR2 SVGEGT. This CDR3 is CASGRLETQYF. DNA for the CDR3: TGTGCCAGCGGCAGGCTAGAGACCCAGTACTTC.

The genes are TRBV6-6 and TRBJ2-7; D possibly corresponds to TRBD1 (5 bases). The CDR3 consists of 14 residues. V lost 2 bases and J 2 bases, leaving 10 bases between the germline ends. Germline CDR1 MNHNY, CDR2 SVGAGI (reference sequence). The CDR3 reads CASSYGRGTYEQYF. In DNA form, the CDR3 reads TGTGCCAGCAGTTACGGTAGGGGTACCTACGAGCAGTACTTC.

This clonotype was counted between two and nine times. CDR3 in DNA: TGCAGTGCGGCACGACAGGCGAACACCGGGGAGCTGTTTTTT. It translates to CSAARQANTGELFF. The chain combines TRBV20-1 with TRBJ2-2, with D tentatively TRBD1 (6 bases). Deletions cut 6 bases from V and 0 bases from J, with 11 bases between. CDR3 length: 14 amino acids. Germline V gives CDR1 DFQATT, CDR2 SNEGSKA (reference sequence).

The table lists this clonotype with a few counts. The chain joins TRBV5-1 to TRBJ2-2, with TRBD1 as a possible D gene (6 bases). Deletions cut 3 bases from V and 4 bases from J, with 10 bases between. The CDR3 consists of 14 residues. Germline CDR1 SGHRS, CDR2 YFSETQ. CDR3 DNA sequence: TGCGCCAGCAGCTCGGGACATTTCACCGGGGAGCTGTTTTTT. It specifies CASSSGHFTGELFF.

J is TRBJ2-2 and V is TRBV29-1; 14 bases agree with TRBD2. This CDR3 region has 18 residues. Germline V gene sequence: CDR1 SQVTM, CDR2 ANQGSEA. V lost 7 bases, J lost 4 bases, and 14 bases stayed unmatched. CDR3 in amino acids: CSAKEGTSGSESTGELFF. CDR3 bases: TGCAGCGCCAAGGAGGGGACTAGCGGGAGCGAGAGCACCGGGGAGCTGTTTTTT.

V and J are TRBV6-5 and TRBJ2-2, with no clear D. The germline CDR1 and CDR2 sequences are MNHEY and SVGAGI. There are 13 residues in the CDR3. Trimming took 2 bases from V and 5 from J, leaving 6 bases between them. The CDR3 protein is CASSYPPTGELFF. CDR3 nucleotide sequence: TGTGCCAGCAGTTACCCACCGACCGGGGAGCTGTTTTTT.

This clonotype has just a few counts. The CDR3 coding sequence is TGTGCCATCAGTGAATCCCGACAGGGTGATACGCAGTATTTT. This encodes CAISESRQGDTQYF. V is TRBV10-3 and J is TRBJ2-3; 7 bases are shared with TRBD1. Germline CDR1 reads ENHRY; CDR2 reads SYGVKD. The CDR3 runs to 14 residues. After removal of 3 bases from V and 6 bases from J, the junction contained 6 bases not matched to a gene.

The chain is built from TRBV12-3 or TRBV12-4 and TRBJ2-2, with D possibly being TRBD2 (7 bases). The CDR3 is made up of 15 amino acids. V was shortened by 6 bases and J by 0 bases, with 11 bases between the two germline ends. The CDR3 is CASRSGTSNTGELFF. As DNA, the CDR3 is TGTGCCAGCAGGAGCGGGACATCGAACACCGGGGAGCTGTTTTTT.

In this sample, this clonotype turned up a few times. CDR3 sequence reads: CASSFVRRTGELFF. CDR3 bases: TGTGCCAGCAGTTTCGTTAGGAGAACCGGGGAGCTGTTTTTT. V usage is TRBV6-2 or TRBV6-3 and J usage is TRBJ2-2, with D hard to call. Germline-derived CDR1 and CDR2 are MNHEY and SVGEGT. V lost 4 bases to trimming and J lost 5 bases, with 11 bases between them. The CDR3 has 14 amino acids.

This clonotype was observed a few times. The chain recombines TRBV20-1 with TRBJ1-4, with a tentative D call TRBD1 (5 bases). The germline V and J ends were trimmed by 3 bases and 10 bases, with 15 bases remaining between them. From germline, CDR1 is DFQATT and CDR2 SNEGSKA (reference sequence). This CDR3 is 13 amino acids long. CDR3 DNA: TGCAGTGCTAGTTGGGCGGGGGAAGGAAAACTGTTTTTT. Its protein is CSASWAGEGKLFF.

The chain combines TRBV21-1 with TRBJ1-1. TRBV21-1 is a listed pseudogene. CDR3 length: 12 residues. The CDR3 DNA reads TGTGCCAGCAGCTCGGCCCACACTGAAGCTTTCTTT. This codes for CASSSAHTEAFF.

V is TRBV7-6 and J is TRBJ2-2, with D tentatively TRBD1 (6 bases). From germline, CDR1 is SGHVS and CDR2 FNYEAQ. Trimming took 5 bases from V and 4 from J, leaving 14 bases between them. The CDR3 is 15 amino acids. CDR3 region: CASSGSGTPTGELFF. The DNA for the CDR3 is TGTGCCAGCAGCGGATCCGGGACACCCACCGGGGAGCTGTTTTTT.